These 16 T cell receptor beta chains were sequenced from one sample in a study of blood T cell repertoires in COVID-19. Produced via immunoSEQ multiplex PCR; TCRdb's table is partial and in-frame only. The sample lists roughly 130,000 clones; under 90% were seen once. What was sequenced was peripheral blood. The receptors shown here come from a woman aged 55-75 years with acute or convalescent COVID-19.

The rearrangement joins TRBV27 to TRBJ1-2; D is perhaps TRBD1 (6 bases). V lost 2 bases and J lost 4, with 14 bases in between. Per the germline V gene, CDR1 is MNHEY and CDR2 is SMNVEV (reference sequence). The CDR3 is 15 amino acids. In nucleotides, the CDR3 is TGTGCCAGCAGTTTAACAGGGCCCCGCTTCTATGGCTACACCTTC. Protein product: CASSLTGPRFYGYTF.

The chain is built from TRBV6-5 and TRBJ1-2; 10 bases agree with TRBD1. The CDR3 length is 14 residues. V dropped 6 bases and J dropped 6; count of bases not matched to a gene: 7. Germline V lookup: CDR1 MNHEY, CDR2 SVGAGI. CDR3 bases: TGTGCCAGCAGACTAGACAGGGGGCGCGATGGCTACACCTTC. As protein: CASRLDRGRDGYTF.

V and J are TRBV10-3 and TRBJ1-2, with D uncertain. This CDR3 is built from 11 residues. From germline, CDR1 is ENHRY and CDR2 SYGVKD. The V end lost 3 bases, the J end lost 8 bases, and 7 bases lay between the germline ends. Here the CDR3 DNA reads TGTGCCATCAGTGATGGAGAAGGCTACACCTTC. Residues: CAISDGEGYTF.

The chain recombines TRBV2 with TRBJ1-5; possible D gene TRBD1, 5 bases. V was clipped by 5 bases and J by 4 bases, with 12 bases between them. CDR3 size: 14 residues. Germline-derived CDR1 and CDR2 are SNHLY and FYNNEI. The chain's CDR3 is CASSQDTPNQPQHF. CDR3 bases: TGTGCCAGCAGTCAGGACACCCCTAATCAGCCCCAGCATTTT.

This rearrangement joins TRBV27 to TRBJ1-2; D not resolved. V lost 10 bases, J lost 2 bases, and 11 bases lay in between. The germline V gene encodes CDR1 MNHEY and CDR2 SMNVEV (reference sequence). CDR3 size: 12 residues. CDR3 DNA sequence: TGTGCCACCTCTGGAGACAACTATGGCTACACCTTC. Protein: CATSGDNYGYTF.

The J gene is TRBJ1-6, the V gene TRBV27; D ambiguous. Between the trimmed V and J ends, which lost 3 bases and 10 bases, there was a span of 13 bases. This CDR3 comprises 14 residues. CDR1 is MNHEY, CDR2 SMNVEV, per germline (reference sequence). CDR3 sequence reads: CASSLAGASSPLHF. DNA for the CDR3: TGTGCCAGCAGTTTGGCAGGTGCATCCTCACCCCTCCACTTT.

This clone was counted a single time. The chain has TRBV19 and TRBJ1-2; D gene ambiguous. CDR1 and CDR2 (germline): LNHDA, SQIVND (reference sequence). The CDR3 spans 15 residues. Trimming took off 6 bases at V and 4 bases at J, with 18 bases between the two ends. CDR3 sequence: CASSIGQDLPYGYTF. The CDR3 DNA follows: TGTGCCAGTAGCATTGGCCAGGACTTACCCTATGGCTACACCTTC.

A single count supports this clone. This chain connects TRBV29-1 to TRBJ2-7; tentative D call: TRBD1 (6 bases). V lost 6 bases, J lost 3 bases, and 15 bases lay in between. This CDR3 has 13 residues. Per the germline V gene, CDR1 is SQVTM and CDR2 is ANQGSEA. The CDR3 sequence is CSVTGHLGYEQYF. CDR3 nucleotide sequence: TGCAGCGTGACGGGACACTTGGGCTACGAGCAGTACTTC.

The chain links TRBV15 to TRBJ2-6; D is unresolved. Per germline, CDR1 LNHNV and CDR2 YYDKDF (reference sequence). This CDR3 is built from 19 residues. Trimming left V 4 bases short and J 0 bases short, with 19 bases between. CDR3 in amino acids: CATSKPTRRVLSGANVLTF. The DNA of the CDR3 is TGTGCCACCAGCAAACCAACACGGAGAGTACTCTCTGGGGCCAACGTCCTGACTTTC.

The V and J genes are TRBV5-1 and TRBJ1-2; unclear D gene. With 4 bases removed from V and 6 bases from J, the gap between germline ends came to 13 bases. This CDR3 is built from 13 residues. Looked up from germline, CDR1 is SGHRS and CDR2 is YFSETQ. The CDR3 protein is CASSLTTRDGYTF. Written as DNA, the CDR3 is TGCGCCAGCAGCCTAACAACACGGGATGGCTACACCTTC.

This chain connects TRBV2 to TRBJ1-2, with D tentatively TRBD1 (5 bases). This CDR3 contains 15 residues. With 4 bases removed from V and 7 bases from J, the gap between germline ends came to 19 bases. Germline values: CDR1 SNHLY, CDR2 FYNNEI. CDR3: CASSGGTAERFGYTF. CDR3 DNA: TGTGCCAGCAGTGGGGGGACTGCGGAAAGATTTGGCTACACCTTC.

The CDR3 sequence: CASSISRQVSNQPQHF. CDR3 sequence (DNA): TGTGCCAGTAGTATCTCTCGCCAGGTTAGCAATCAGCCCCAGCATTTT. This chain connects TRBV19 to TRBJ1-5; D is unclear. CDR3 length: 16 residues. The germline gives CDR1 LNHDA, CDR2 SQIVND (reference sequence). V was cut by 3 bases and J by 0 bases, with 12 bases left in between. Supplemented by reference TRBV19 and TRBJ1-5, the full variable domain reads DGGITQSPKYLFRKEGQNVTLSCEQNLNHDAMYWYRQDPGQGLRLIYYSQIVNDFQKGDIAEGYSVSREKKESFPLTVTSAQKNPTAFYLCASSISRQVSNQPQHFGDGTRLSIL.

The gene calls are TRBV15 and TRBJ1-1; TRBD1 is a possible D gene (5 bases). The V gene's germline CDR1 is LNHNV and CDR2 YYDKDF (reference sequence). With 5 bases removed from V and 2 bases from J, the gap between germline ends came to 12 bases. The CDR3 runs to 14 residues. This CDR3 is CATSRDRINTEAFF. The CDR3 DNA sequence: TGTGCCACCAGCCGCGACAGAATTAACACTGAAGCTTTCTTT.

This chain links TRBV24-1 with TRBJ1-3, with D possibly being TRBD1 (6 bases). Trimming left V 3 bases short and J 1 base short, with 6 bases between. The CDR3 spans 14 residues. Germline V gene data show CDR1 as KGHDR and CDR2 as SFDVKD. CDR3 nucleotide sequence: TGTGCCACCAGTGATACAGGGTCTGGAAACACCATATATTTT. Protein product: CATSDTGSGNTIYF.

CDR3 region: CASRAGNSPLHF. The CDR3, as DNA: TGTGCCAGTAGGGCAGGCAATTCACCCCTCCACTTT. This chain links TRBV19 with TRBJ1-6; no clear D gene. The length of the CDR3 is 12 residues. Germline CDR1 and CDR2: LNHDA and SQIVND (reference sequence). Trimming removed 6 bases at V and 7 bases at J, with 7 bases between.

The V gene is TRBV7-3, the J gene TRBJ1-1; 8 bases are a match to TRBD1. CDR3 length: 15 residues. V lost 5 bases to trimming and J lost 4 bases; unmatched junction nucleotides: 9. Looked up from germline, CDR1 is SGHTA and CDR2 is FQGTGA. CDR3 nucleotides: TGTGCCAGCAGCCGGAATCCAGGGGGCGGCACTGAAGCTTTCTTT. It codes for CASSRNPGGGTEAFF.